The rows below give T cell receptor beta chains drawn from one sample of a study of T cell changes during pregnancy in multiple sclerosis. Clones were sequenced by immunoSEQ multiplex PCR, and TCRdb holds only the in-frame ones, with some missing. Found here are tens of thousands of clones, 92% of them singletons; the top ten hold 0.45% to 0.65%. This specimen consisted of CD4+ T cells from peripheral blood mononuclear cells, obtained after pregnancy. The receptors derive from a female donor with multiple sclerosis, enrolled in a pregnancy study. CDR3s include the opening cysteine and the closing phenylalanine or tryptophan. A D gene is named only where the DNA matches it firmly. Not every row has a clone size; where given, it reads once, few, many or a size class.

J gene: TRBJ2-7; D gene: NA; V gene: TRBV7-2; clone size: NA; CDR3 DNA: TGTGCCAGCAGCTTAGTGAGGCTAAACTACGAGCAGTACTTC; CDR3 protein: CASSLVRLNYEQYF
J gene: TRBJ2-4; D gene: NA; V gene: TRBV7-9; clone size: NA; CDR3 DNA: TGTGCCAGCAGCTTAGCGGGAGCTCAAAACATTCAGTACTTC; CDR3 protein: CASSLAGAQNIQYF
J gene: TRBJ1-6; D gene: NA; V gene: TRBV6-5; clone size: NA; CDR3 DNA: TGTGCCAGCAGTTTATGGGCAGCCTATAATTCACCCCTCCACTTT; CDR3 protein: CASSLWAAYNSPLHF
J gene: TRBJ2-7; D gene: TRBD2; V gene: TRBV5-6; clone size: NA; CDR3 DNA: TGTGCCAGCAATATCCGGGCGGGAGAGAGTTACGAGCAGTACTTC; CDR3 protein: CASNIRAGESYEQYF
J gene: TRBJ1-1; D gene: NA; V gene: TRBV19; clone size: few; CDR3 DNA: TGTGCCAGCAAGTATGACAGAGACACTGAAGCTTTCTTT; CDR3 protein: CASKYDRDTEAFF
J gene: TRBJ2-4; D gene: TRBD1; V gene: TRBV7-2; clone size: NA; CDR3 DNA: TGTGCCAGCAGCCTCGGGGGACAGGGCTTAGCCAAAAACATTCAGTACTTC; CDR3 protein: CASSLGGQGLAKNIQYF
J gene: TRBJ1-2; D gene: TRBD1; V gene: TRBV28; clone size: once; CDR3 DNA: TGTGCCAGCAGTTCGGGGACAGGGGCTAACTATGGCTACACCTTC; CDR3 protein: CASSSGTGANYGYTF
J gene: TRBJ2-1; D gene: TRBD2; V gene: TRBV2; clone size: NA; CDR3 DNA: TGTGCCAGGGGCGGGAGTAGCTTACGTAATGAGCAGTTCTTC; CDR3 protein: CARGGSSLRNEQFF
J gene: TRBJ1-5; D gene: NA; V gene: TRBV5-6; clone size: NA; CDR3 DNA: TGTGCCAGCAGCTTGGCCGGCGGATCAGAGAGCAATCAGCCCCAGCATTTT; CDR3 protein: CASSLAGGSESNQPQHF
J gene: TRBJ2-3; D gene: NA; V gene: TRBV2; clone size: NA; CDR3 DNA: TGTGCCAGCAGTGCTACCGAGCGCGGGACAGATACGCAGTATTTT; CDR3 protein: CASSATERGTDTQYF
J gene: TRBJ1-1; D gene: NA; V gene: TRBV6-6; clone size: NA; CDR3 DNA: TGTGCCAGCAGTTACTTGGGCGGGACTGAAGCTTTCTTT; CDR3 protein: CASSYLGGTEAFF
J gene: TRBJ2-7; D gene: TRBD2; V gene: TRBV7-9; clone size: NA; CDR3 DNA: TGTGCCAGCAGTCTAACGGCTAGCGGGGGCGAGCAGTACTTC; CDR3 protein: CASSLTASGGEQYF
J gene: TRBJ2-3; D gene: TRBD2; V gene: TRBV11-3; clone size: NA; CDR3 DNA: TGTGCCAGCAGCTTACTAGCGGGAGGGACAGATACGCAGTATTTT; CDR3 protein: CASSLLAGGTDTQYF
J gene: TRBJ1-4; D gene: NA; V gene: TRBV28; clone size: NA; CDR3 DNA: TGTGCCAGTACTCAGTGGTCAGGTGAAAAACTGTTTTTT; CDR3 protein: CASTQWSGEKLFF
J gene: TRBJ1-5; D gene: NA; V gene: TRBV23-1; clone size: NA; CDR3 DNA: TGCGCCAGCAGCCGAGCGGTTATAGAGTATAGCAATCAGCCCCAGCATTTT; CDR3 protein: CASSRAVIEYSNQPQHF
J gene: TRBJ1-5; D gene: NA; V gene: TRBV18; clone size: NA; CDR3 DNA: TGTGCCAGCTCACCAACTGACGGACGCCGGGAGAATCAGCCCCAGCATTTT; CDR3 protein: CASSPTDGRRENQPQHF
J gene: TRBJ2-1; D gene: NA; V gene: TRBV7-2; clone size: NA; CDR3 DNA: TGTGCCAGCAGCTTAGGTCGTGGGAGAGGGAATGAGCAGTTCTTC; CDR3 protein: CASSLGRGRGNEQFF
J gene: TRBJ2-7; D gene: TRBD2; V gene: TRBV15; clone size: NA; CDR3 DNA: TGTGCCACCAGCAGAGAGTATAGCGGGAGGACCTCCTACGAGCAGTACTTC; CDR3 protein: CATSREYSGRTSYEQYF
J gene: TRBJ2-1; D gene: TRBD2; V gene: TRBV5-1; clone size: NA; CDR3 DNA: TGCGCCAGCAGCCCAATCGGACTAGCGGGAGGTCCGGGTGAGCAGTTCTTC; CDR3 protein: CASSPIGLAGGPGEQFF
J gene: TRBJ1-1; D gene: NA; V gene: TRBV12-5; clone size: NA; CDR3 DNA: TGTGCTACCAAGACAGGAGCAATTGAAGCTTTCTTT; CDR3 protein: CATKTGAIEAFF
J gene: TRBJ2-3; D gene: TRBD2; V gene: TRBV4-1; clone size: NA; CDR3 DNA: TGCGCCAGCAGCCAACCCCTACTAGCGGGAGGCACAGATACGCAGTATTTT; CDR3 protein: CASSQPLLAGGTDTQYF
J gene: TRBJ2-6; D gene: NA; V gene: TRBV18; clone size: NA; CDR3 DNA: TGTGCCAGCCGACAAATCTCTGGGGCCAACGTCCTGACTTTC; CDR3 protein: CASRQISGANVLTF
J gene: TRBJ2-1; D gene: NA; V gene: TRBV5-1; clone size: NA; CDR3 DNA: TGCGCCAGCAGCTTGGTAGTAGGTCAGGACAATGAGCAGTTCTTC; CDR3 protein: CASSLVVGQDNEQFF
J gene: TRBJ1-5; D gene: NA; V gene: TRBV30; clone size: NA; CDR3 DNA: TGTGCCTGGAGTGTACCAGGGAACAATCAGCCCCAGCATTTT; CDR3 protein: CAWSVPGNNQPQHF
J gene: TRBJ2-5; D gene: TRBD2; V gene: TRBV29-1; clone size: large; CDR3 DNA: TGCAGCGTTGAAGAGTCCGGGGGAGGGCTCTGGAAAGAGACCCAGTACTTC; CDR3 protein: CSVEESGGGLWKETQYF
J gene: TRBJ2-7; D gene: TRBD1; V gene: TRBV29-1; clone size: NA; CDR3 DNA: TGCAGCGTGGGGACAGGTTTCCACGAGCAGTACTTC; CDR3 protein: CSVGTGFHEQYF
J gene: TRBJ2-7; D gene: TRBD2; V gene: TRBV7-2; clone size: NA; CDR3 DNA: TGTGCCAGCAGCTTAGGACTAGCGAGCTCCTACGAGCAGTACTTC; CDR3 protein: CASSLGLASSYEQYF
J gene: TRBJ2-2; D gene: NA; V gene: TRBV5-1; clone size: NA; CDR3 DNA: TGCGCCAGCAGCTTGACAGGAAACACCGGGGAGCTGTTTTTT; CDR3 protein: CASSLTGNTGELFF
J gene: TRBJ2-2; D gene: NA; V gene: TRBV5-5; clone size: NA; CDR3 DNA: TGTGCCAGCAGCCCGACAAGTTTCCCCACCCGGGAGCTGTTTTTT; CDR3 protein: CASSPTSFPTRELFF
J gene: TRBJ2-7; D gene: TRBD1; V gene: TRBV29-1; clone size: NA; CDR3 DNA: TGCAGCGTTGAAGCCCCGGGACAGGGGGACTACGAGCAGTACTTC; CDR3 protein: CSVEAPGQGDYEQYF
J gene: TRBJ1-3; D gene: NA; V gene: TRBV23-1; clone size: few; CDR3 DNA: TGCGCCAGCAGTCAATCCGGGGACAAAGGGAGCTCTGGAAACACCATATATTTT; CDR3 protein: CASSQSGDKGSSGNTIYF
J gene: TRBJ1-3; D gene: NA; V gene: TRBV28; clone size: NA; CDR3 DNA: TGTGCCAGCAGTCGGGGTGGAGGGATCGGACGTAACTCTGGAAACACCATATATTTT; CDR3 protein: CASSRGGGIGRNSGNTIYF
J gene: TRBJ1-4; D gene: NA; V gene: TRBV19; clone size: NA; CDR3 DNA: TGTGCCAGTAGTATCCTAAAACTTGAAAAACTGTTTTTT; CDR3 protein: CASSILKLEKLFF
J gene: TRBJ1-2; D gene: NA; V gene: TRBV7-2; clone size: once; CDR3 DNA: TGTGCCAGCAGCTTAGCGCGGGGGGAGAGGTATGGCTACACCTTC; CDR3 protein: CASSLARGERYGYTF
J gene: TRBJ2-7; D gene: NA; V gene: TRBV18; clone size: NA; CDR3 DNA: TGTGCCAGCTCACCGATAGAGACTAAGGTCTACGAGCAGTACTTC; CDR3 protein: CASSPIETKVYEQYF
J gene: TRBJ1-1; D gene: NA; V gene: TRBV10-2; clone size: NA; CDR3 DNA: TGCGCCAGCAGTGAACAGGCGAACACTGAAGCTTTCTTT; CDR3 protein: CASSEQANTEAFF
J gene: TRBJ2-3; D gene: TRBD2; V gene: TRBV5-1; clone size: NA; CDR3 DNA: TGCGCCAGCAGCTTGGACGGGAGGGCCGCAGATACGCAGTATTTT; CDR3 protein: CASSLDGRAADTQYF
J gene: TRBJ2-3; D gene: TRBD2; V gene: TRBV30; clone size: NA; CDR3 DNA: TGTGCCTCTAGCGGGAGACTAGATACGCAGTATTTT; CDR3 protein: CASSGRLDTQYF
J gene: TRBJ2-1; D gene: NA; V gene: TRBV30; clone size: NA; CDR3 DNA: TGTGCCTGGAGTGTTATCAGTCGGAGTGAGCAGTTCTTC; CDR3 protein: CAWSVISRSEQFF
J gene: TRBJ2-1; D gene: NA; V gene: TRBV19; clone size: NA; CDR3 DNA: TGTGCCAGTAGTATAGGGACTTACAATGAGCAGTTCTTC; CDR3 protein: CASSIGTYNEQFF
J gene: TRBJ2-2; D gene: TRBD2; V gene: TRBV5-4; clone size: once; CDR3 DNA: TGTGCCAGCAGCCCGACTAGCGGGAGTTTCACCGGGGAGCTGTTTTTT; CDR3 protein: CASSPTSGSFTGELFF
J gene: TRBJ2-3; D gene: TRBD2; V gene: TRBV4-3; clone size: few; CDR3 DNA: TGCGCCAGCAGCCAAGGACTAGCGGGAGGTTTCAGTACGCAGTATTTT; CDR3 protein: CASSQGLAGGFSTQYF
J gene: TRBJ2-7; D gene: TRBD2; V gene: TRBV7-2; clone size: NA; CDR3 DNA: TGTGCCAGCAGCTCGACTAGCGGATACTACGAGCAGTACTTC; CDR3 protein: CASSSTSGYYEQYF
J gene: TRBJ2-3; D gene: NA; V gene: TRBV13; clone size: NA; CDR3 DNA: TGTGCCAGCAGCGACACTAGCACAGATACGCAGTATTTT; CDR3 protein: CASSDTSTDTQYF
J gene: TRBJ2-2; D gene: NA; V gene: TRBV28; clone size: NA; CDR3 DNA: TGTGCCGGCAGTTTATACGGGAGCGGGAACACCGGGGAGCTGTTTTTT; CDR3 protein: CAGSLYGSGNTGELFF
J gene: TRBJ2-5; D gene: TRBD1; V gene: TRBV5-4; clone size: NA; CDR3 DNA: TGTGCCAGCAGCTTGGGACAGGGGGCGGTCGGGGAGACCCAGTACTTC; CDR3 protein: CASSLGQGAVGETQYF
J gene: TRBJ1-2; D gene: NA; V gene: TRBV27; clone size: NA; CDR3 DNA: TGTGCCAGCAGTTTGGCGATCGGCGAGGACTATGGCTACACCTTC; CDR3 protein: CASSLAIGEDYGYTF
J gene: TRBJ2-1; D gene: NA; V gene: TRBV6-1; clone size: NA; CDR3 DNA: TGTGCCAGTCGACCGGGGGTCCATGAGCAGTTCTTC; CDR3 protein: CASRPGVHEQFF
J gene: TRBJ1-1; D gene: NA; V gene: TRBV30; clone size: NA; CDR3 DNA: TGTGCCTGGAGTGTACTACCCTCCCCTGAAGCTTTCTTT; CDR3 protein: CAWSVLPSPEAFF